Below are 22 T cell receptor beta chains sequenced from a single sample in a study of blood T cells in healthy people across ages. With a J-beta primer mix and a sample-barcoded 5' primer, a second PCR ran 7 to 11 cycles. MiXCR, applied by TCRdb to the 5' RACE reads, yields one record per CDR3 protein. The table records about 810,000 distinct CDR3 sequences, roughly 34% of them present only once. The specimen was blood. Source of these receptors: a man aged 18-30 years in good health.

The chain is built from TRBV7-2 and TRBJ1-2; D unclear. V was clipped by 6 bases and J by 8 bases, with 16 bases between them. This CDR3 is 13 amino acids long. Germline values: CDR1 SGHTA, CDR2 FQGNSA. Here the CDR3 DNA reads TGTGCCAGCAGGAAGCCGGGGTTATGGGGCTACACCTTC. Amino acids: CASRKPGLWGYTF.

This clonotype was picked up a small number of times. The chain joins TRBV9 to TRBJ2-3; D gene unclear. This CDR3 is built from 15 residues. Germline CDR1 and CDR2: SGDLS and YYNGEE. V lost 0 bases, J lost 0 bases, and 8 bases lay in between. CDR3 region: CASSVDYYSTDTQYF. The CDR3 DNA reads TGTGCCAGCAGCGTAGACTATTATAGCACAGATACGCAGTATTTT. Using reference TRBV9 and TRBJ2-3 for the parts outside the CDR3, the full variable domain is DSGVTQTPKHLITATGQRVTLRCSPRSGDLSVYWYQQSLDQGLQFLIQYYNGEERAKGNILERFSAQQFPDLHSELNLSSLELGDSALYFCASSVDYYSTDTQYFGPGTRLTVL.

Regarding this clonotype: The junction shows a germline mismatch at one end, possibly a read error. This chain uses TRBV20-1 with TRBJ2-7; D possibly matches TRBD1 or TRBD2 (5 bases each). The CDR3 length is 14 residues. Germline CDR1 is DFQATT and CDR2 is SNEGSKA (reference sequence). The CDR3 sequence: CSASLRGTKYEQYF. The CDR3 DNA reads TGCAGCGCTAGTTTGAGGGGCACCAAGTACGAGCAGTACTTC.

This clonotype was seen repeatedly, ten times or more. This sequence joins TRBV4-1 and TRBJ2-1; a possible D gene is TRBD1 (5 bases). Germline V gene data show CDR1 as MGHRA and CDR2 as YSYEKL. The V gene lost 4 bases and the J gene lost 4 bases, with 20 bases spanning the gap. This CDR3 spans 17 amino acids. The CDR3, as DNA: TGCGCCAGCAGCCTGGGGCGGAACCCCCCGCTTTACAATGAGCAGTTCTTC. It encodes CASSLGRNPPLYNEQFF.

This clonotype was found many times. J is TRBJ2-1 and V is TRBV12-3 or TRBV12-4, with unresolved D. Gene TRBJ2-7 matches the end of the DNA better, so the J call may be wrong. The CDR3 has 11 residues. CDR3 in DNA: TGTGCCAGCTCATACGACAATGAGCAGTACTTC. Protein: CASSYDNEQYF.

This clonotype was found a few times. The chain has TRBV20-1 and TRBJ2-2; 8 bases agree with TRBD2. Germline CDR1 reads DFQATT; CDR2 reads SNEGSKA (reference sequence). The V gene end was trimmed by 3 bases and the J gene end by 2 bases; junction bases not matched to a gene: 2. The CDR3 has 14 amino acids. The CDR3 loop is CSASGGANTGELFF. The DNA for the CDR3 is TGCAGTGCTAGCGGGGGGGCAAACACCGGGGAGCTGTTTTTT.

A note on this clonotype: The junction shows a germline mismatch at one end, possibly a read error. V gene TRBV27 combines with J gene TRBJ2-1, with TRBD1 matching 8 bases. CDR3 length equals 14 residues. Germline loops: CDR1 MNHEY, CDR2 SMNVEV (reference sequence). The CDR3 coding sequence is TGTGCCAGCAGTAGGGACAGGAGCTACAATGGGCAGTTCTTC. Protein product: CASSRDRSYNGQFF.

A note on this clonotype: Compared with germline, one end of the junction differs, possibly owing to a read error. J is TRBJ1-2 and V is TRBV20-1; D unresolved. The CDR3 sequence is 13 residues long. Per the germline V gene, CDR1 is DFQATT and CDR2 is SNEGSKA (reference sequence). This CDR3 is CSARDGRIYGFTF. As DNA, the CDR3 is TGCAGTGCTAGAGATGGACGGATCTATGGCTTCACCTTC.

Remarks on this clonotype: A much larger clonotype is one base distant, so this may be a read error. The chain recombines TRBV5-5 with TRBJ2-1; D is perhaps TRBD1 or TRBD2 (5 bases each). V lost 0 bases, J lost 13 bases, and 17 bases lay in between. Germline-derived CDR1 and CDR2 are SGHKS and YYEKEE (reference sequence). This CDR3 spans 14 amino acids. The CDR3 DNA reads as TGTGCCAGCAGCTTGGACAGAGGGGAAGAGACCCAGTTCTTC. Amino acid sequence: CASSLDRGEETQFF.

This clonotype was counted many times. DNA of the CDR3: TGTGCCAGCAGTTCCCAGGACAGGGAATATGGCTACACCTTC. Protein: CASSSQDREYGYTF. The rearrangement joins TRBV12-3 or TRBV12-4 to TRBJ1-2; 8 bases match TRBD1. This CDR3 region has 14 residues. Trimming cost V 4 bases and J 5 bases; bases outside gene matches: 6.

The rearrangement joins TRBV6-6 to TRBJ2-1, with TRBD2 identical over 12 bases. Trimming removed 5 bases from V and 9 bases from J; junction bases left unmatched: 11. The CDR3 runs to 16 residues. The germline V gene has CDR1 MNHNY and CDR2 SVGAGI (reference sequence). The CDR3 nucleotides read TGTGCCAGCAGTATCCAACTAGCGGGGGGACTACTTGAGCAGTTCTTC. Translating gives CASSIQLAGGLLEQFF.

Worth noting for this clonotype: The junction shows a germline mismatch at one end, possibly a read error. The chain carries TRBV3-1 and TRBJ1-1; D not resolved. This CDR3 region has 16 residues. The V gene's germline CDR1 is LGHDT and CDR2 YNNKEL (reference sequence). CDR3 protein: CANSHRTQKENTEAFF. In DNA form, the CDR3 reads TGTGCCAACAGCCATCGCACTCAGAAGGAGAACACTGAAGCTTTCTTT.

This clonotype was seen many times. The V gene is TRBV12-3 or TRBV12-4, the J gene TRBJ2-3, with D perhaps being TRBD1 or TRBD2 (6 bases each). The CDR3 consists of 15 residues. V was trimmed by 8 bases and J by 5 bases, leaving 20 bases between them. The CDR3 bases are TGTGCCAGCGCCCTTCGGGGGCTGATTGAAGATACGCAGTATTTT. Residues: CASALRGLIEDTQYF.

This rearrangement joins TRBV12-3 or TRBV12-4 to TRBJ2-2; D call uncertain. This CDR3 has 14 residues. Trimming stripped 6 bases from V and 2 bases from J, with 10 bases between. This CDR3 is CASSPYPNTGELFF. CDR3 in DNA: TGTGCCAGCAGCCCTTACCCAAACACCGGGGAGCTGTTTTTT.

The rearrangement joins TRBV20-1 to TRBJ2-2, with TRBD2 matching 8 bases. The CDR3 consists of 16 residues. CDR1 is DFQATT and CDR2 is SNEGSKA in the germline V gene (reference sequence). Trimming cost V 6 bases and J 3 bases; bases outside gene matches: 12. This CDR3 reads CSAQPRGGLYTGELFF. The CDR3, as DNA: TGCAGTGCGCAACCTCGGGGGGGGTTGTACACCGGGGAGCTGTTTTTT.

This clonotype is a singleton in its sample. This chain connects TRBV29-1 to TRBJ1-1; D ambiguous. The CDR3 has 10 amino acids. CDR1 is SQVTM and CDR2 is ANQGSEA in the germline V gene. With 4 bases removed from V and 7 bases from J, the gap between germline ends came to 7 bases. DNA for the CDR3: TGCAGCGTTGCGGACCGTGAAGCTTTCTTT. This translates into CSVADREAFF. The full variable domain, in which reference TRBV29-1 and TRBJ1-1 provide the parts outside the CDR3, is SAVISQKPSRDICQRGTSLTIQCQVDSQVTMMFWYRQQPGQSLTLIATANQGSEATYESGFVIDKFPISRPNLTFSTLTVSNMSPEDSSIYLCSVADREAFFGQGTRLTVV.

Many counts were recorded for this clonotype. The chain employs TRBV12-3 or TRBV12-4 and TRBJ2-5, with 8 nucleotides matching TRBD1. The assigned J gene may be wrong: the sequence end matches TRBJ2-7 better. The CDR3 totals 12 residues. Written as DNA, the CDR3 is TGTGCCAGCAGTGGACAGGGTAACGAGCAGTACTTC. This codes for CASSGQGNEQYF.

The J gene is TRBJ1-5, the V gene TRBV6-2 or TRBV6-3, with 8 bases identical to TRBD1. CDR3 length: 16 residues. The V segment lost 0 bases and the J segment 15 bases; nucleotides outside the gene matches: 16. CDR1 is MNHEY, CDR2 SVGEGT, per germline. In nucleotides, the CDR3 is TGTGCCAGCAGTTACTCTGACAGGGGTTTGTCCCCTGCACCGCATTTT. Amino acids: CASSYSDRGLSPAPHF.

The V and J genes are TRBV7-2 and TRBJ2-3, with 11 positions matching TRBD2. J was trimmed by 4 bases and V by 5 bases; bases with no gene match: 14. The CDR3 length is 18 residues. Germline V CDR1 and CDR2: SGHTA, FQGNSA. This CDR3 reads CASSLRLAGRLGSDTQYF. The CDR3 nucleotides are TGTGCCAGCAGCCTGAGACTAGCGGGGCGCTTGGGTTCAGATACGCAGTATTTT.

About this clonotype itself: The junction and the germline gene differ at one end; a read error may be behind it. This chain's CDR3 is CSTSKGVGSNEQFF. DNA of the CDR3: TGCAGTACTAGTAAGGGAGTAGGGAGCAATGAGCAGTTCTTC. The chain employs TRBV20-1 and TRBJ2-1; possibly TRBD2 for D (5 bases). The CDR3 is 14 residues long. CDR1 is DFQATT and CDR2 is SNEGSKA in the germline V gene (reference sequence).

This clonotype was seen more than once but under ten times. The chain is built from TRBV4-3 and TRBJ1-1; tentative D call: TRBD1 (6 bases). CDR3 length: 16 amino acids. Looked up from germline, CDR1 is LGHNA and CDR2 is YSLEER. The V end was cut by 0 bases, the J end by 1 base, with 12 bases between. The CDR3 is CASSQEMDSSNTEAFF. Here the CDR3 DNA reads TGCGCCAGCAGCCAAGAAATGGACAGTTCGAACACTGAAGCTTTCTTT.

In this sample, this clonotype turned up a few times. V is TRBV12-3 or TRBV12-4 and J is TRBJ1-1; 7 nucleotides agree with TRBD1. V lost 5 bases, J lost 5 bases, and 11 bases stayed unmatched. This CDR3 comprises 15 residues. The CDR3 nucleotides are TGTGCCAGCAGTCCGAACAGGGGAGGGGAGACTGAAGCTTTCTTT. It specifies CASSPNRGGETEAFF.